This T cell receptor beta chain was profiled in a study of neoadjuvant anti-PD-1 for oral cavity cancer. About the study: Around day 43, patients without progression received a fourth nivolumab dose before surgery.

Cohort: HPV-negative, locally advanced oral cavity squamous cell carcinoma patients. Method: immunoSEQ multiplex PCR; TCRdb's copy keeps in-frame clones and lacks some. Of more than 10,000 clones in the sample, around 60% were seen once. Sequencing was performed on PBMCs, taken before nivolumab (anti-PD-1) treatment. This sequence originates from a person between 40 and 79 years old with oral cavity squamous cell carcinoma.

The CDR3, as DNA: TGCGCCAGCAGCAGGAGGACAGTTAACAACACTGAAGCTTTCTTT. It yields the protein CASSRRTVNNTEAFF. The chain joins TRBV5-1 to TRBJ1-1; D is possibly TRBD1 (6 bases). The CDR3 loop spans 15 amino acids. The germline V and J ends were trimmed by 4 bases and 2 bases, with 15 bases remaining between them. CDR1 is SGHRS, CDR2 YFSETQ, per germline.